This T cell receptor beta chain was sequenced in a study of T-cell reconstitution after alpha-beta-depleted transplantation in children. Researchers prepared the TCRbeta library using unique molecular identifiers, the study reports. TCRdb redid the calling of the PCR reads with MiXCR, one entry per CDR3 protein. This sample has some 840,000 distinct CDR3 sequences, with roughly 16% found just once. This CDR3 has 16 residues. The V segment lost 2 bases and the J segment 4 bases; nucleotides outside the gene matches: 8. CDR1 and CDR2 from the germline V gene are SGHDN and FVKESK. This clonotype was seen only a few times.

This rearrangement joins TRBV14 to TRBJ2-1, with 7 positions matching TRBD1. This receptor was taken from a male patient under 18 who had a stem cell transplant for acute lymphoblastic leukemia, so the T cells may come from the graft donor. The specimen was PBMCs, mostly from graft donor cells, collected 360 days after TCRalphabeta/CD19-depleted stem cell transplant. This CDR3 reads CASSQPDRDRYNEQFF. The CDR3 DNA reads as TGTGCCAGCAGCCAACCCGACAGGGATAGGTACAATGAGCAGTTCTTC.